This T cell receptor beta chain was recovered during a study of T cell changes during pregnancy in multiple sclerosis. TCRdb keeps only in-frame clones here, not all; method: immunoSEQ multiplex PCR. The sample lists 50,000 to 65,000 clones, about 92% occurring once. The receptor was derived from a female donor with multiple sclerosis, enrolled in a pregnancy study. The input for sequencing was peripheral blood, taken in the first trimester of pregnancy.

The CDR3 DNA follows: TGCGCCAGCGGCGGACAGGGGGGCTCTGGGGCCAACGTCCTGACTTTC. It encodes CASGGQGGSGANVLTF. J is TRBJ2-6 and V is TRBV5-1, with 10 bases that match TRBD1. V lost 7 bases and J lost 0; bases outside the gene matches: 4. Germline V gene lookup returns CDR1 SGHRS and CDR2 YFSETQ. The CDR3 totals 16 residues.